The rows below give T cell receptor beta chains drawn from one sample of a study of cytomegalovirus exposure and HLA in healthy donors. Clones were sequenced by immunoSEQ multiplex PCR, and TCRdb holds only the in-frame ones, with some missing. The sample shows about 130,000 clones, about 80% of them seen only once. Input material: PBMCs. These receptor sequences come from a male donor in good health and CMV-seronegative. Both conserved end residues are part of each CDR3. Fields, in order: J gene, V gene, CDR3 protein.

TRBJ2-5 | TRBV7-9 | CASSLRLAGNETQYF
TRBJ2-5 | TRBV5-1 | CASSFTSGGAETQYF
TRBJ2-6 | TRBV19 | CASSPGLAGSGANVLTF
TRBJ1-2 | TRBV27 | CASSISGGSGYTF
TRBJ1-6 | TRBV18 | CASSPQGGNSPLHF
TRBJ2-4 | TRBV5-6 | CASSLGEVRLAKNIQYF
TRBJ2-7 | TRBV2 | CASSVRYEQYF
TRBJ1-1 | TRBV18 | CASSFGQGLNTEAFF
TRBJ1-2 | TRBV10-3 | CAYKGQADKNYGYTF
TRBJ1-6 | TRBV6-5 | CASSYSIRNSPLHF
TRBJ1-4 | TRBV29-1 | CSVLTGGNEKLFF
TRBJ1-1 | TRBV6-1 | CASSVPTENTEAFF
TRBJ2-7 | TRBV7-2 | CASSSGQGSEQYF
TRBJ1-5 | TRBV23-1 | CASRPTVQPYSNQPQHF
TRBJ1-1 | TRBV7-9 | CASSSNRMLNTEAFF
TRBJ1-5 | TRBV30 | CAWRLKINSNQPQHF
TRBJ1-2 | TRBV5-6 | CASSLEQGVGYTF
TRBJ1-5 | TRBV30 | CAWSVVDQPQHF
TRBJ1-2 | TRBV5-4 | CASSETGFGYTF
TRBJ2-1 | TRBV21-1 | CASSKTASGGNEQFF
TRBJ1-3 | TRBV27 | CASSWGSPSSGNTIYF
TRBJ2-7 | TRBV7-9 | CASSSKYEQYF
TRBJ2-7 | TRBV6-6 | CASSPLHEQYF
TRBJ1-2 | TRBV28 | CASSSTGQGSYGYTF
TRBJ1-5 | TRBV27 | CASSEQGAGNQPQHF
TRBJ1-2 | TRBV4-3 | CASSQGRQGVTYGYTF
TRBJ1-1 | TRBV2 | CASNPGTGNTEAFF